Reported below is one T cell receptor (beta chain). Method: immunoSEQ multiplex PCR; TCRdb's copy keeps in-frame clones and lacks some. The sample includes 81,000 or so clones, roughly four fifths of them seen just once. The entry originates in a study of radiotherapy plus CTLA-4 blockade in lung cancer. Germline V lookup: CDR1 MNHEY, CDR2 SMNVEV (reference sequence). This CDR3 contains 15 residues. V lost 7 bases and J lost 6, with 16 bases in between. The specimen was peripheral blood, collected from a patient treated with radiotherapy plus ipilimumab. The sequence was obtained from a human donor with non-small cell lung cancer who had stable disease on radiotherapy plus ipilimumab. The V gene is TRBV27, the J gene TRBJ1-6, with a weak D call TRBD1 (6 bases). The CDR3 loop is CASKPDRLPNSPLHF. The CDR3 coding sequence is TGTGCCAGCAAACCGGACAGACTACCTAATTCACCCCTCCACTTT.